This TCR beta chain was sequenced for a study of T cell responses to AZD1222 COVID-19 vaccine. Study background: Pooled in the analysis were second doses at about 4 or about 12 weeks. Findings and caveats of the study: Following two doses of AZD1222, Spike-specific TCR breadth and depth rose.

The protocol was immunoSEQ multiplex PCR, while the TCRdb copy is restricted to in-frame clones and leaves out a portion. The sample carries around 150,000 clones, less than 95% recorded once. Notes on this clone: Its antigen is still unknown.

The germline V and J ends were trimmed by 2 bases and 0 bases, with 16 bases remaining between them. The V gene's germline CDR1 is LNHDA and CDR2 SQIVND (reference sequence). CDR3 size: 17 residues. This receptor was obtained from an adult in good health. Sample: peripheral blood, taken on day 0 of AZD1222 vaccination. The chain combines TRBV19 with TRBJ1-1, with D possibly being TRBD1 (5 bases). The CDR3 region is CASSISSMGGMNTEAFF. CDR3 nucleotides: TGTGCCAGTAGTATAAGTTCCATGGGGGGGATGAACACTGAAGCTTTCTTT. Combining the CDR3 with reference TRBV19 and TRBJ1-1 gives the whole variable domain DGGITQSPKYLFRKEGQNVTLSCEQNLNHDAMYWYRQDPGQGLRLIYYSQIVNDFQKGDIAEGYSVSREKKESFPLTVTSAQKNPTAFYLCASSISSMGGMNTEAFFGQGTRLTVV.